This entry describes one T cell receptor (beta chain). Its antigen is as yet unknown. This entry comes from a study of monozygotic twins with inflammatory bowel disease. Study findings and constraints: Evidence failed to back one strong IBD-linked signal or clonotype.

Template switching appended UMIs that held a 6-nucleotide sample barcode. TCRdb re-analyzed the 5' RACE reads; it lists each CDR3 protein once, without DNA. The clone table shows approximately 100,000 distinct CDR3 sequences, with the ten largest holding about an eighth. Germline assignment: CDR1 DFQATT and CDR2 SNEGSKA (reference sequence). The CDR3 extends over 16 amino acids. This rearrangement joins TRBV20-1 to TRBJ2-3; the D call of TRBD2 rests on TCRdb alone, since no DNA is present to check it. The receptor comes from a human donor with ulcerative colitis or Crohn's disease, or a healthy co-twin of an affected twin (not recorded which). The sample comprised blood. The CDR3 sequence: CSASELTSGATDTQYF.